This T cell receptor (beta chain) comes out of a study of blood T cell repertoires in COVID-19 (TCRdb year 2020). For context, the study as a whole: Samples covering the acute and convalescent phases of COVID-19 were provided by collaborators in the United States, Italy and Spain. Nearly every sample came with metadata listing a de-identified subject ID, COVID-19 status, age in years and sex. The material from the prospective study consisted of cDNA or gDNA derived from T cells, B-cell-depleted T cells, or PBMCs. A freely available public database, intended as a resource for researchers studying the immune response to SARS-CoV-2, is where the repertoires were released. Deeply sampled blood TCRbeta repertoires from subjects exposed to, actively infected with, or recovered from COVID-19 were included in the dataset. Where HLA class I and class II types were available, the types were taken from metadata supplied by the sample provider, not from assay-based typing. Samples came from the ongoing ImmuneRACE study (first 160 participants) plus 1,254 subjects from 6 global collaborators. The paper as a whole reports these results and caveats: How much clinical and demographic metadata was included differed by source and by participant, and the metadata was provided uncurated.

About this clone: Which antigen it targets is not known. No base qualities exist here, and no much larger clone lies one base off it.

At one collaborating source in Seattle, patients were enrolled during active infection and were followed longitudinally through the course of disease. Each collaborating institution followed its own protocols to collect whole blood in K2EDTA tubes. For TCRbeta analysis, collaborator samples were shipped as frozen whole blood, as isolated PBMCs, or as DNA extracted from either sample type. Sequences SGDLS (CDR1) and YYNGEE (CDR2) are obtained from the germline V gene. From the cysteine through the phenylalanine, the CDR3 covers 19 amino acids. The only DNA kept is the CDR3, 57 bases in frame from the first base. Clipping removes 3 bases from V and 0 bases from J, with 9 as the unmatched junction base count. TCRbeta CDR3 regions were amplified from genomic DNA using the immunoSEQ Assay, a bias-controlled multiplex PCR. The study's processing was this. Nucleated cell counts per sample were estimated from amplification of reference gene primers within the assay. To quantify the absolute abundance of each unique TCRbeta CDR3 rearrangement, sequence reads were collapsed and filtered. Productive Simpson clonality was computed per sample as the square root of Simpson's diversity index over productive rearrangements. TCRdb holds this immuneACCESS table with in-frame rearrangements only. Some clones are missing; in checked studies, unresolved V genes explain under half, and the rest has no known cause. The D gene and trimming were derived from the DNA, and the V and J assignments and clone size from that table. The sample table contains hundreds of thousands of clones; only one count was recorded for roughly 89% of them. 0.8% to 0.85% of the sample lies in the top ten.

This TCR derives from a young man with COVID-19, enrolled during active disease. Material for sequencing was peripheral blood. The receptor chain draws on TRBV9 and TRBJ2-1; 13 central bases correspond to TRBD2. This receptor carries the CDR3 CASSEGTSGILSSYNEQFF. The DNA sequence is as follows: TGTGCCAGCAGCGAGGGGACTAGCGGGATTCTGAGCTCCTACAATGAGCAGTTCTTC. The CDR3, completed at both ends by the reference TRBV9 and TRBJ2-1 genes, gives the full variable domain DSGVTQTPKHLITATGQRVTLRCSPRSGDLSVYWYQQSLDQGLQFLIQYYNGEERAKGNILERFSAQQFPDLHSELNLSSLELGDSALYFCASSEGTSGILSSYNEQFFGPGTRLTVL.